This T cell receptor (beta chain) comes out of a study of T cells in Graves' hyperthyroidism and ophthalmopathy. The investigators amplified TCR beta CDR3 regions from RNA transcripts. First-round RT-PCR with HTBI primers amplified the TCR CDR3 region. TCRdb redid the calling of the multiplex PCR reads with MiXCR, one entry per CDR3 protein. The repertoire holds 350,000 to 400,000 distinct CDR3 sequences, with just under 15% as singletons. Germline lookup yields CDR1 DFQATT and CDR2 SNEGSKA (reference sequence). The junction had 18 bases not matched to a gene; V was cut back by 1 base and J by 2 bases. This CDR3 has 19 residues. Each diagnosis drew on symptoms, thyroxine, TRAb, thyroid ultrasound and orbital computed tomography findings.

This sequence joins TRBV20-1 and TRBJ2-3, with TRBD1 matching 7 bases. The specimen was blood. This receptor was obtained from a woman under 40 with Graves' hyperthyroidism. The CDR3 spells CSARGLGTARLANTDTQYF. Written as DNA, the CDR3 is TGCAGTGCTAGAGGGTTGGGGACAGCCCGACTCGCAAACACAGATACGCAGTATTTT.